This T cell receptor beta chain originates from a study of metastatic and nonmetastatic thyroid tumors. Study-level background: The authors compared repertoires across blood and tumor or nodule tissue from malignant and benign thyroid patients. Study-wide results and caveats: Relative to benign nodules, malignant thyroid tumors were reportedly characterized by significantly elevated TCR beta diversity in blood and tumor.

A remark on this clone: What it binds is not known.

Nobody among the patients had been given any treatment before thyroid surgery. Study processing details: CDR3 differences across clinicopathological groups were used to build a distant-metastasis classifier for papillary thyroid cancer. With MiXCR, TCRdb reprocessed the PCR reads. It is TCRdb's table, rather than the study itself, that gives the V and J calls and clone size. The sample lists about 20,000 clones; over 30% were seen once. The germline CDR1 and CDR2 sequences are MNHNS and SASEGT. The length of the CDR3 is 10 residues. V was cut by 3 bases and J by 11 bases, with 5 bases left in between.

This TCR was recovered from a female donor with papillary thyroid cancer or a benign thyroid nodule (not recorded which). Some clones in this sample may be carry-over from other donors' samples. Sequencing used blood. The gene calls are TRBV6-1 and TRBJ1-3; no clear D gene. As DNA, the CDR3 is TGTGCCAGCAGTGATGCCTCCATATATTTT. This sequence encodes CASSDASIYF.